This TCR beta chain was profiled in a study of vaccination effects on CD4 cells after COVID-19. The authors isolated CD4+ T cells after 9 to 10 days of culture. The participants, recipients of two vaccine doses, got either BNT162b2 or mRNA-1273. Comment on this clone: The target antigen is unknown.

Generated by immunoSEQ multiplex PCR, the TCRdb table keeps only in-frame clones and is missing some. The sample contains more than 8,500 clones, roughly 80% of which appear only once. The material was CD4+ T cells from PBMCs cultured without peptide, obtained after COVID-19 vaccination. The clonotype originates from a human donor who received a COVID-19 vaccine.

Written as DNA, the CDR3 is TGTGCCAGCAGCCTCACAGGGGACCTAACTAGCACAGATACGCAGTATTTT. Amino acids: CASSLTGDLTSTDTQYF. The V call is TRBV9, the J call TRBJ2-3, with 7 bases that match TRBD1. V dropped 4 bases and J dropped 0; count of bases not matched to a gene: 11. Germline V gene sequence: CDR1 SGDLS, CDR2 YYNGEE. The CDR3 spans 17 residues.